This T cell receptor beta chain was captured by sequencing in a study of PD-1 blockade in classical Hodgkin lymphoma. Every patient relapsed after autologous stem cell transplantation, and brentuximab vedotin exposure varied. The protocol was immunoSEQ multiplex PCR, while the TCRdb copy is restricted to in-frame clones and leaves out a portion. Among tens of thousands of clones, roughly 90% were seen once, and the ten largest hold less than 25%. The sequence derives from a human donor with classical Hodgkin lymphoma. Sequenced material: peripheral blood mononuclear cells (PBMCs), taken at baseline.

CDR3 residues: CASSGSHGGRSYNEQFF. The CDR3, as DNA: TGTGCCAGCAGTGGGTCCCACGGGGGCCGCTCCTACAATGAGCAGTTCTTC. The chain uses TRBV6-1 and TRBJ2-1; D is tentatively TRBD1 or TRBD2 (6 bases each). Germline assignment: CDR1 MNHNS and CDR2 SASEGT. Trimming took off 4 bases at V and 0 bases at J, with 16 bases between the two ends. CDR3 size: 17 residues.